This T cell receptor (beta chain) was observed in a study of Ad26.COV2.S vaccination and SARS-CoV-2 variants. CDR3 length: 14 amino acids. With V trimmed by 3 bases and J by 4 bases, 3 bases remained unmatched. CDR1 is MNHEY, CDR2 SMNVEV, per germline (reference sequence). Treatment of the sample: 19 received Ad26.COV2.S at low or high dose, single or two shots; several received placebo; per-sample allocation not given. Day 63 following the first vaccine or placebo injection was when the samples were taken. This table comes from immunoSEQ multiplex PCR, and its TCRdb copy is limited to in-frame clones, with some not included. The repertoire holds about 680,000 clones, with roughly 90% as singletons. This clone was seen a handful of times.

The receptor was derived from a person between 18 and 65 years old who received the Ad26.COV2.S COVID-19 vaccine or a placebo. Sequenced here: peripheral blood, sampled in a trial of Ad26.COV2.S vaccine versus placebo. The rearrangement joins TRBV27 to TRBJ1-2; 9 bases line up with TRBD1. CDR3 coding DNA: TGTGCCAGCAGTTTTGGGACAGGGCCCTATGGCTACACCTTC. It encodes CASSFGTGPYGYTF.